This TCR beta chain was found in a study of CD8 T cells in Susac syndrome. RNA amounts of about 0.5 to 1 ug underwent reverse transcription with random hexamers. Each CDR3 protein is one row after TCRdb ran MiXCR on the immunoSEQ multiplex PCR reads. The sample shows some 450,000 distinct CDR3 sequences, around 85% of them seen only once. Per the germline V gene, CDR1 is LNHDA and CDR2 is SQIVND (reference sequence). V trimming: 5 bases; J trimming: 4 bases; junction bases outside the gene matches: 10. There are 15 residues in the CDR3. Bulk CD8+ and CD4+ cells came from magnetic negative isolation; CD8+ TEMRA by FACS.

The sequencing sample was made of CD8+ T cells from PBMCs. The gene calls are TRBV19 and TRBJ2-5; TRBD1 aligns across 7 bases. The receptor was derived from a human donor with multiple sclerosis. The CDR3 nucleotides are TGTGCCAGTAGTTCCGGGACAGCTTTAGCAGAGACCCAGTACTTC. Its translation is CASSSGTALAETQYF.